This TCR beta chain comes out of a study of blood T cells in healthy people across ages. Then a second PCR, running about 7 to 11 cycles, was carried out with a sample-barcoded 5' primer and a J-beta primer mix. Via MiXCR, TCRdb re-called the 5' RACE reads, giving one row per CDR3 protein. The sample includes approximately 730,000 distinct CDR3 sequences, about 55% of them seen just once. The V gene lost 6 bases and the J gene lost 0 bases, with 9 bases spanning the gap. Germline V gives CDR1 MNHNS, CDR2 SASEGT. CDR3 length: 14 amino acids. Source material: blood. This receptor was identified in a man older than 75 in good health. V usage is TRBV6-1 and J usage is TRBJ2-4; no definite D call. CDR3 in amino acids: CASSSHVAKNIQYF. In DNA, the CDR3 is TGTGCCAGCAGCAGTCATGTAGCCAAAAACATTCAGTACTTC.